The present entry profiles one TCR beta chain with its context. What it binds is not known. The data stem from a study of cytomegalovirus exposure and HLA in healthy donors. Study-wide results and caveats: As a later analysis showed, several of the most significant clusters appeared to be linked to common viral pathogens. Most TCR sequences showed up rarely, but some public TCRs showed up in many donors.

The study ran its PCR with 60 Vbeta and 13 Jbeta primers. Here immunoSEQ multiplex PCR was the method, and the copy in TCRdb shows in-frame clones only, minus some. The data contain 210,000 or so clones, around 83% of them singletons. The CDR3 runs to 15 residues. From germline, CDR1 is MNHEY and CDR2 SVGAGI. V shed 7 bases, J shed 5 bases, and the junction held 7 bases outside the gene matches. The origin of this receptor is a woman in her 50s in good health and CMV-seropositive. The V gene is TRBV6-5, the J gene TRBJ2-1; the match to TRBD2 covers 11 bases. Sequenced material: PBMCs. This CDR3 reads CASTHSGGANNEQFF. In nucleotides, the CDR3 is TGTGCCAGCACTCATAGCGGGGGGGCCAACAATGAGCAGTTCTTC.